This T cell receptor beta chain was identified during a study of blood T cell repertoires in COVID-19. As for the study in general: Material from acute and convalescent COVID-19 was sourced from the United States, Italy and Spain. T cells, B-cell-depleted T cells, or PBMCs provided the cDNA or gDNA that served as material.

As handled by the study authors: Nucleated cell number was recorded as an estimate derived from reference gene primer amplification. Method: immunoSEQ multiplex PCR; TCRdb's copy keeps in-frame clones and lacks some. That table is the source of V, J and clone size, and D and trimming were worked out from the DNA. The sample includes around 27,000 clones, about 91% of them seen just once. Trimming took 6 bases from V and 4 from J, leaving 18 bases between them. CDR1 is SEHNR, CDR2 FQNEAQ, per germline (reference sequence). The CDR3 totals 15 residues. The chain uses TRBV7-9 and TRBJ2-5; D might be TRBD1 (5 bases). The TCR was taken from a human donor in a cohort sampled during active COVID-19. The sequenced sample consisted of peripheral blood. The CDR3 loop is CASSSREPFRETQYF. The CDR3 DNA sequence: TGTGCCAGCAGTTCCAGGGAACCCTTCAGAGAGACCCAGTACTTC.